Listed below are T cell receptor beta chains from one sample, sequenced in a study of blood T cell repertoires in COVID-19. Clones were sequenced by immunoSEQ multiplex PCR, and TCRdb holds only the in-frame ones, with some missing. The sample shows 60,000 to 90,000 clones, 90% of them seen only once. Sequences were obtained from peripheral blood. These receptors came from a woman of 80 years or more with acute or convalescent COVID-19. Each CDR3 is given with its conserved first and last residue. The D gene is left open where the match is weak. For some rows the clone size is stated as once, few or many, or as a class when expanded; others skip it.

CDR3 protein: CASSQAFASGRYNEQFF
CDR3 DNA: TGTGCCAGCAGTCAGGCTTTCGCTAGCGGGAGATACAATGAGCAGTTCTTC
clone size: NA
V gene: TRBV11-2
J gene: TRBJ2-1
D gene: TRBD2

CDR3 protein: CASSYLGANTEAFF
CDR3 DNA: TGTGCCAGCAGTTACCTGGGGGCGAACACTGAAGCTTTCTTT
clone size: NA
V gene: TRBV6-2/TRBV6-3
J gene: TRBJ1-1
D gene: NA

CDR3 protein: CATTKEGRDSPLHF
CDR3 DNA: TGTGCCACCACAAAGGAAGGGCGGGATTCACCCCTCCACTTT
clone size: NA
V gene: TRBV18
J gene: TRBJ1-6
D gene: NA

CDR3 protein: CASSAWTGNEKLFF
CDR3 DNA: TGTGCCAGCAGCGCATGGACAGGGAATGAAAAACTGTTTTTT
clone size: NA
V gene: TRBV7-2
J gene: TRBJ1-4
D gene: TRBD1

CDR3 protein: CASSTGRGNQPQHF
CDR3 DNA: TGTGCCAGCAGTACGGGCAGGGGCAATCAGCCCCAGCATTTT
clone size: NA
V gene: TRBV2
J gene: TRBJ1-5
D gene: NA

CDR3 protein: CASREDRYSPLHF
CDR3 DNA: TGCGCCAGCAGGGAGGACAGATATTCACCCCTCCACTTT
clone size: NA
V gene: TRBV10-1
J gene: TRBJ1-6
D gene: NA

CDR3 protein: CASSQGTGSYNEQFF
CDR3 DNA: TGCGCCAGCAGCCAAGGGACAGGGTCCTACAATGAGCAGTTCTTC
clone size: NA
V gene: TRBV4-1
J gene: TRBJ2-1
D gene: TRBD1

CDR3 protein: CASSVLDRSAEQYF
CDR3 DNA: TGTGCCAGCAGCGTACTTGACAGGTCCGCCGAGCAGTACTTC
clone size: NA
V gene: TRBV9
J gene: TRBJ2-7
D gene: NA

CDR3 protein: CASSSTGGSEQFF
CDR3 DNA: TGTGCCAGCAGCTCGACAGGGGGGAGTGAGCAGTTCTTC
clone size: NA
V gene: TRBV6-2/TRBV6-3
J gene: TRBJ2-1
D gene: TRBD1

CDR3 protein: CASSLEQGVLIDEQYF
CDR3 DNA: TGTGCCAGCAGCTTGGAACAGGGGGTATTAATCGACGAGCAGTACTTC
clone size: NA
V gene: TRBV5-4
J gene: TRBJ2-7
D gene: TRBD1

CDR3 protein: CASSLGLAGGPYNKQFF
CDR3 DNA: TGTGCCAGCAGCCTGGGACTAGCGGGAGGGCCTTACAATAAGCAGTTCTTC
clone size: NA
V gene: TRBV5-8
J gene: TRBJ2-1
D gene: TRBD2

CDR3 protein: CASSGGGPIWETQYF
CDR3 DNA: TGTGCCAGCAGCGGGGGAGGGCCGATATGGGAGACCCAGTACTTC
clone size: NA
V gene: TRBV7-9
J gene: TRBJ2-5
D gene: TRBD2

CDR3 protein: CASSPRAGDTEAFF
CDR3 DNA: TGTGCCAGCTCACCGCGGGCCGGAGACACTGAAGCTTTCTTT
clone size: NA
V gene: TRBV18
J gene: TRBJ1-1
D gene: NA

CDR3 protein: CASSPGLEIDTQYF
CDR3 DNA: TGCGCCAGCAGCCCAGGACTAGAAATAGATACGCAGTATTTT
clone size: NA
V gene: TRBV5-1
J gene: TRBJ2-3
D gene: TRBD2

CDR3 protein: CASSGRVPGQLNYGYTF
CDR3 DNA: TGTGCCAGCAGTGGCCGCGTCCCCGGACAGCTCAACTATGGCTACACCTTC
clone size: NA
V gene: TRBV6-1
J gene: TRBJ1-2
D gene: NA

CDR3 protein: CASSYSTDTTSYEQYF
CDR3 DNA: TGTGCCAGCAGTTACTCGACGGACACTACCAGTTACGAGCAGTACTTC
clone size: NA
V gene: TRBV6-6
J gene: TRBJ2-7
D gene: NA

CDR3 protein: CASSLRLAGVVTDTQYF
CDR3 DNA: TGTGCCAGTAGTCTCCGACTAGCGGGAGTAGTGACAGATACGCAGTATTTT
clone size: NA
V gene: TRBV19
J gene: TRBJ2-3
D gene: TRBD2

CDR3 protein: CASSQGGPRSYNEQFF
CDR3 DNA: TGTGCCAGCAGCCAGGGGGGGCCGAGGTCCTACAATGAGCAGTTCTTC
clone size: NA
V gene: TRBV4-2
J gene: TRBJ2-1
D gene: NA

CDR3 protein: CASSTGGGQGYEQYF
CDR3 DNA: TGTGCCAGCAGCACCGGGGGGGGACAGGGCTACGAGCAGTACTTC
clone size: NA
V gene: TRBV9
J gene: TRBJ2-7
D gene: NA

CDR3 protein: CAISEPGLSDEQFF
CDR3 DNA: TGTGCCATCAGTGAGCCGGGACTGAGTGACGAGCAGTTCTTC
clone size: NA
V gene: TRBV10-3
J gene: TRBJ2-1
D gene: NA

CDR3 protein: CASSQDRTPNTGELFF
CDR3 DNA: TGCGCCAGCAGCCAAGATCGGACACCGAACACCGGGGAGCTGTTTTTT
clone size: once
V gene: TRBV4-1
J gene: TRBJ2-2
D gene: NA

CDR3 protein: CASSQGTGNYGYTF
CDR3 DNA: TGTGCCAGCAGCCAAGGGACAGGCAACTATGGCTACACCTTC
clone size: few
V gene: TRBV3-1/TRBV3-2
J gene: TRBJ1-2
D gene: TRBD1

CDR3 protein: CASSLGGRNSNQPQHF
CDR3 DNA: TGTGCCAGCAGCTTAGGAGGGCGAAATAGCAATCAGCCCCAGCATTTT
clone size: NA
V gene: TRBV7-2
J gene: TRBJ1-5
D gene: NA

CDR3 protein: CASSLLGDTEAFF
CDR3 DNA: TGTGCCAGCAGCTTGCTAGGGGATACTGAAGCTTTCTTT
clone size: NA
V gene: TRBV5-8
J gene: TRBJ1-1
D gene: NA

CDR3 protein: CASSVGTVASAEQFF
CDR3 DNA: TGTGCCAGCAGCGTAGGTACAGTAGCGTCCGCTGAGCAGTTCTTC
clone size: NA
V gene: TRBV9
J gene: TRBJ2-1
D gene: NA

CDR3 protein: CAISGGVGQGEKLFF
CDR3 DNA: TGTGCCATCAGTGGTGGAGTCGGTCAGGGTGAAAAACTGTTTTTT
clone size: NA
V gene: TRBV10-3
J gene: TRBJ1-4
D gene: NA

CDR3 protein: CASSTGRRRAEAFF
CDR3 DNA: TGTGCCAGCAGCACCGGACGGCGGCGGGCTGAAGCTTTCTTT
clone size: NA
V gene: TRBV5-4
J gene: TRBJ1-1
D gene: NA

CDR3 protein: CASSHPGTGAGYTF
CDR3 DNA: TGTGCCAGCAGCCACCCGGGGACAGGCGCTGGCTACACCTTC
clone size: NA
V gene: TRBV4-2
J gene: TRBJ1-2
D gene: TRBD1

CDR3 protein: CASSLMTASNQPQHF
CDR3 DNA: TGTGCCAGCAGTTTAATGACAGCTAGCAATCAGCCCCAGCATTTT
clone size: NA
V gene: TRBV28
J gene: TRBJ1-5
D gene: NA

CDR3 protein: CASSSTAAFSGNTIYF
CDR3 DNA: TGTGCCAGCAGCTCCACCGCCGCGTTCTCTGGAAACACCATATATTTT
clone size: NA
V gene: TRBV9
J gene: TRBJ1-3
D gene: NA

CDR3 protein: CASSQDSQVYGYTF
CDR3 DNA: TGCGCCAGCAGCCAAGATTCGCAGGTCTATGGCTACACCTTC
clone size: once
V gene: TRBV4-1
J gene: TRBJ1-2
D gene: NA

CDR3 protein: CASSLGRVDRGEKLFF
CDR3 DNA: TGTGCCAGCAGCTTAGGGAGGGTCGATCGGGGTGAAAAACTGTTTTTT
clone size: NA
V gene: TRBV7-9
J gene: TRBJ1-4
D gene: NA

CDR3 protein: CASSLEGGANEKLFF
CDR3 DNA: TGTGCCAGCAGCTTAGAGGGAGGTGCTAATGAAAAACTGTTTTTT
clone size: NA
V gene: TRBV7-9
J gene: TRBJ1-4
D gene: NA